This T cell receptor (beta chain) was observed in a study of early stage breast cancer tumors. Each sample had two DNA replicates, approximately 0.49 ug blood or about 1.5 ug tissue. Method: immunoSEQ multiplex PCR; TCRdb's copy keeps in-frame clones and lacks some. This table has roughly 5,100 clones, 65% to 70% appearing once. The V and J ends lost 3 bases and 4 bases, in that order; junction bases with no gene match: 7. The germline V gene encodes CDR1 SEHNR and CDR2 FQNEAQ (reference sequence). CDR3 length: 16 amino acids. The rearrangement links TRBV7-9 to TRBJ2-2; 8 bases fit TRBD2. This receptor was taken from a person between 60 and 70 years old with breast cancer. Sequencing was done on a sample of breast tumor tissue. CDR3 nucleotide sequence: TGTGCCAGCAGCTTTAAACGGGGGGGCCGCACCGGGGAGCTGTTTTTT. It specifies CASSFKRGGRTGELFF.